This TCR beta chain was sequenced for a study of T cell responses to AZD1222 COVID-19 vaccine. Study observations and caveats: Spike-wide coverage was observed for vaccine-associated CD4 TCRs, with dominant responses at 160-218 and 743-854.

Produced via immunoSEQ multiplex PCR; TCRdb's table is partial and in-frame only. Of some 200,000 clones in the sample, approximately 90% are singletons; the top ten hold roughly 1.7%. Remarks on this clone: As yet, its antigen is unknown.

CDR3 length: 12 residues. The germline gives CDR1 MNHEY, CDR2 SVGEGT. Between the trimmed V and J ends, which lost 0 bases and 10 bases, there was a span of 7 bases. Samples with a second dose at about 4 or about 12 weeks were pooled together. This rearrangement joins TRBV6-2 or TRBV6-3 to TRBJ2-1; D is undetermined. This material consisted of peripheral blood, taken 28 days after the second AZD1222 dose. The sequence derives from an adult who received the AZD1222 COVID-19 vaccine. The CDR3 DNA sequence: TGTGCCAGCAGTTACTCGTTGACAGAGCAGTTCTTC. Translated: CASSYSLTEQFF.